A selection of T cell receptor beta chains follows, all from one sample in a study of technical replicates of blood from a few donors. TCRdb's copy holds only in-frame clones and misses some; the assay was immunoSEQ multiplex PCR. The table includes 85,000 to 100,000 clones, 85% to 95% detected once. The sequenced sample consisted of T cells isolated from PBMCs. The source of these receptors is a human donor in good health. The CDR3 runs from the conserved cysteine through the conserved F or W. The order of the fields is clone size, J gene, V gene, D gene, CDR3 DNA, CDR3 protein. A D gene is named only where the DNA matches it firmly. Clone size is not always given. Where it is, it says once, few, many or a class for expanded clones.

abundance: -; j_gene: TRBJ1-2; v_gene: TRBV5-6; d_gene: -; CDR3nt: TGTGCCAGCAGCATTACAGGCTTGGCTTATGGCTACACCTTC; CDR3aa: CASSITGLAYGYTF
abundance: -; j_gene: TRBJ1-3; v_gene: TRBV2; d_gene: -; CDR3nt: TGTGCCAGCAGGGCTACAGGGCCTGGAAACACCATATATTTT; CDR3aa: CASRATGPGNTIYF
abundance: -; j_gene: TRBJ2-7; v_gene: TRBV19; d_gene: TRBD2; CDR3nt: TGTGCCAGTAGTTCCCTAGCGGGGACCTACGAGCAGTACTTC; CDR3aa: CASSSLAGTYEQYF
abundance: -; j_gene: TRBJ2-2; v_gene: TRBV5-1; d_gene: TRBD2; CDR3nt: TGCGCCAGCAGCCCTGGACTAGCGGGAGTTCTCGACGGGGAGCTGTTTTTT; CDR3aa: CASSPGLAGVLDGELFF
abundance: few; j_gene: TRBJ2-5; v_gene: TRBV7-9; d_gene: TRBD2; CDR3nt: TGTGCCAGCAGAGGACTAGCGGGGGGGGAATCCGGTGAGACCCAGTACTTC; CDR3aa: CASRGLAGGESGETQYF
abundance: -; j_gene: TRBJ2-7; v_gene: TRBV5-1; d_gene: -; CDR3nt: TGCGCCAGCAGCCCCCAATCCGGGAATTACGAGCAGTACTTC; CDR3aa: CASSPQSGNYEQYF
abundance: once; j_gene: TRBJ2-7; v_gene: TRBV15; d_gene: TRBD1; CDR3nt: TGTGCCACCAGCAGGAGACAGGGGTCCAACGAGCAGTACTTC; CDR3aa: CATSRRQGSNEQYF
abundance: -; j_gene: TRBJ1-4; v_gene: TRBV5-1; d_gene: -; CDR3nt: TGCGCCAGCAGCTTGGTGCCTACAACTAATGAAAAACTGTTTTTT; CDR3aa: CASSLVPTTNEKLFF
abundance: -; j_gene: TRBJ1-4; v_gene: TRBV19; d_gene: -; CDR3nt: TGTGCCAGTAGTATCGGGACTTTAGGCCCCATATCTTCTGAAGAAAAACTGTTTTTT; CDR3aa: CASSIGTLGPISSEEKLFF
abundance: -; j_gene: TRBJ1-1; v_gene: TRBV19; d_gene: -; CDR3nt: TGTGCCAGTAGTACCCAGGGAAGTGGAGTAAACACTGAAGCTTTCTTT; CDR3aa: CASSTQGSGVNTEAFF
abundance: -; j_gene: TRBJ1-1; v_gene: TRBV11-2; d_gene: -; CDR3nt: TGTGCCAGCAGCTTTCTTCTCCTCTCTATGAACACTGAAGCTTTCTTT; CDR3aa: CASSFLLLSMNTEAFF
abundance: -; j_gene: TRBJ1-1; v_gene: TRBV9; d_gene: -; CDR3nt: TGTGCCAGCAGCCCTAAACAGGGTGTTTTCACTGAAGCTTTCTTT; CDR3aa: CASSPKQGVFTEAFF
abundance: once; j_gene: TRBJ1-2; v_gene: TRBV28; d_gene: -; CDR3nt: TGTGCCAGCACCCCTGAGGGCGCCTATGGCTACACCTTC; CDR3aa: CASTPEGAYGYTF
abundance: -; j_gene: TRBJ1-5; v_gene: TRBV10-1; d_gene: -; CDR3nt: TGCGCCAGCGAAACATCTCGGGTTTATAGCAATCAGCCCCAGCATTTT; CDR3aa: CASETSRVYSNQPQHF
abundance: -; j_gene: TRBJ2-2; v_gene: TRBV18; d_gene: -; CDR3nt: TGTGCCAGCTCACCACCAAACGCGGGGCGCGGCACCGGGGAGCTGTTTTTT; CDR3aa: CASSPPNAGRGTGELFF
abundance: -; j_gene: TRBJ1-5; v_gene: TRBV4-1; d_gene: -; CDR3nt: TGCGCCAGCAGCCGCCTGGTGTCCGGTTTTGAGCCCCAGCATTTT; CDR3aa: CASSRLVSGFEPQHF
abundance: -; j_gene: TRBJ2-2; v_gene: TRBV27; d_gene: TRBD1; CDR3nt: TGTGCCAGCAGCCTATATGGACAGGGGGCCGGGGAGCTGTTTTTT; CDR3aa: CASSLYGQGAGELFF
abundance: -; j_gene: TRBJ1-1; v_gene: TRBV9; d_gene: TRBD1; CDR3nt: TGTGCCAGCAGCGTAGGGGAGGTTTGGGACAGGGAGGGTAAGGATTTAATGAACACTGAAGCTTTCTTT; CDR3aa: CASSVGEVWDREGKDLMNTEAFF
abundance: -; j_gene: TRBJ2-7; v_gene: TRBV10-2; d_gene: -; CDR3nt: TGCGCCAGCAAAGCGGGACACGGAGCAACCTACGAGCAGTACTTC; CDR3aa: CASKAGHGATYEQYF
abundance: -; j_gene: TRBJ1-4; v_gene: TRBV6-5; d_gene: TRBD1; CDR3nt: TGTGCCAGCAGTTCGACGACAGGGGAGGCCGAAAAACTGTTTTTT; CDR3aa: CASSSTTGEAEKLFF
abundance: -; j_gene: TRBJ2-7; v_gene: TRBV9; d_gene: TRBD2; CDR3nt: TGTGCCAGCAGCATTCACCCGACTAGCGTGGCTGGTGAGCAGTACTTC; CDR3aa: CASSIHPTSVAGEQYF
abundance: -; j_gene: TRBJ1-5; v_gene: TRBV18; d_gene: TRBD1; CDR3nt: TGTGCCAGCTCACCAGATTCAGGGGGCCGACAGCCCCAGCATTTT; CDR3aa: CASSPDSGGRQPQHF
abundance: -; j_gene: TRBJ2-5; v_gene: TRBV28; d_gene: TRBD1; CDR3nt: TGTGCCAGAAGAAGTAGGGACAGGGGGCGGAGGGAGACCCAGTACTTC; CDR3aa: CARRSRDRGRRETQYF
abundance: -; j_gene: TRBJ2-3; v_gene: TRBV19; d_gene: -; CDR3nt: TGTGCCAGTAGTATGGCGGCTCCACAACCTTTTAGCACAGATACGCAGTATTTT; CDR3aa: CASSMAAPQPFSTDTQYF
abundance: once; j_gene: TRBJ1-1; v_gene: TRBV7-9; d_gene: -; CDR3nt: TGTGCCAGCAGCTTACAGGAATGGAGGGAGAGGTGGACTGAAGCTTTCTTT; CDR3aa: CASSLQEWRERWTEAFF
abundance: -; j_gene: TRBJ1-5; v_gene: TRBV7-9; d_gene: -; CDR3nt: TGTGCCAGCAGCCCCCAGGGTCAGCCCCAGCATTTT; CDR3aa: CASSPQGQPQHF
abundance: -; j_gene: TRBJ2-7; v_gene: TRBV11-2; d_gene: TRBD1; CDR3nt: TGTGCCAGCAGCCCAGGGGGCTCCCTCTCCTACGAGCAGTACTTC; CDR3aa: CASSPGGSLSYEQYF
abundance: -; j_gene: TRBJ2-5; v_gene: TRBV5-6; d_gene: TRBD1; CDR3nt: TGTGCCAGCAGCTTGGAAGGGACAGGGGAACAAGAGACCCAGTACTTC; CDR3aa: CASSLEGTGEQETQYF
abundance: -; j_gene: TRBJ1-1; v_gene: TRBV29-1; d_gene: TRBD1; CDR3nt: TGCAGCGTTAATACAGGGGCCGATAACACTGAAGCTTTCTTT; CDR3aa: CSVNTGADNTEAFF
abundance: -; j_gene: TRBJ2-3; v_gene: TRBV4-2; d_gene: TRBD2; CDR3nt: TGTGCCAGCAGCCAAGAGCAAATTGGACTAGTTTTGACAGATACGCAGTATTTT; CDR3aa: CASSQEQIGLVLTDTQYF
abundance: -; j_gene: TRBJ2-1; v_gene: TRBV28; d_gene: -; CDR3nt: TGTGCCAGCAGTTTGGCGGGGGCTGGTCACAATGAGCAGTTCTTC; CDR3aa: CASSLAGAGHNEQFF
abundance: -; j_gene: TRBJ2-7; v_gene: TRBV11-3; d_gene: TRBD2; CDR3nt: TGTGCCAGCAGCCCGAGATTAGGACTAGCGGGGGCCTACGAGCAGTACTTC; CDR3aa: CASSPRLGLAGAYEQYF
abundance: -; j_gene: TRBJ2-7; v_gene: TRBV5-6; d_gene: TRBD2; CDR3nt: TGTGCCAGCAGCTTGCTGGGGACTAGCGGGTTGTACGAGCAGTACTTC; CDR3aa: CASSLLGTSGLYEQYF
abundance: -; j_gene: TRBJ2-7; v_gene: TRBV5-4; d_gene: TRBD1; CDR3nt: TGTGCCAGCAGCCCTCTGAACCGACCCGGGACAGTCTCGGAGCAGTACTTC; CDR3aa: CASSPLNRPGTVSEQYF
abundance: -; j_gene: TRBJ2-2; v_gene: TRBV9; d_gene: TRBD2; CDR3nt: TGTGCCAGCAGCGGGCGGCAGCGGGGGACCACCGGGGAGCTGTTTTTT; CDR3aa: CASSGRQRGTTGELFF